This T cell receptor (beta chain) is from a study of T cell changes during pregnancy in multiple sclerosis. V shed 6 bases and J shed 5 bases, with 14 bases lying between them. Germline V CDR1 and CDR2: LNHDA, SQIVND (reference sequence). There are 13 residues in the CDR3. Profiled with immunoSEQ multiplex PCR; TCRdb holds only in-frame clones, not every one. The repertoire includes roughly 100,000 clones, around nine tenths of them detected once, and 0.75% to 0.95% sits in the top ten. This TCR was sampled from a female donor with multiple sclerosis, enrolled in a pregnancy study. This specimen consisted of peripheral blood, obtained after pregnancy. V and J are TRBV19 and TRBJ2-7, with a possible D match to TRBD1 (5 bases). CDR3 region: CASSDLSRDEQYF. The CDR3 DNA sequence: TGTGCCAGTAGCGACTTATCCAGGGACGAGCAGTACTTC. The full variable domain, rest sourced from reference TRBV19 and TRBJ2-7, is DGGITQSPKYLFRKEGQNVTLSCEQNLNHDAMYWYRQDPGQGLRLIYYSQIVNDFQKGDIAEGYSVSREKKESFPLTVTSAQKNPTAFYLCASSDLSRDEQYFGPGTRLTVT.